These 28 T cell receptor beta chains originate from one sample sequenced in a study of blood T cell repertoires in COVID-19. Data came from immunoSEQ multiplex PCR; TCRdb stores just in-frame clones and leaves some out. Here the sample spans just over 95,000 clones, around 87% being singletons. Specimen: peripheral blood. The receptors were sampled from a human donor in a cohort sampled during active COVID-19.

The V and J genes are TRBV7-5 and TRBJ1-5; the D call TRBD1 from the table was never checked on the DNA. TRBV7-5 is described as a pseudogene. This CDR3 contains 15 residues. The CDR3 region has the DNA TGTGCCAGAAGCCCTTCGGACAGGGCCCATCAGCCCCAGCATTTT. This sequence encodes CARSPSDRAHQPQHF.

The rearrangement uses TRBV7-9 and TRBJ1-2, with D maybe TRBD1 (5 bases). The germline gives CDR1 SEHNR, CDR2 FQNEAQ (reference sequence). The ends were cut back, 3 bases at V and 3 bases at J, with 11 bases in the middle. CDR3 size: 14 residues. CDR3 nucleotides: TGTGCCAGCAGCTTTCAAGGGGCAGACTATGGCTACACCTTC. As protein: CASSFQGADYGYTF.

This rearrangement joins TRBV3-1 (or the pseudogene TRBV3-2) to TRBJ1-1, with TRBD1 matching over 8 bases. V shed 6 bases and J 1 base; nucleotides not matched to a gene: 10. Germline lookup yields CDR1 LGHDT and CDR2 YNNKEL (reference sequence). CDR3 length equals 16 residues. The CDR3: CASSAIWTGRNTEAFF. In nucleotides, the CDR3 is TGTGCCAGCAGTGCAATCTGGACAGGGAGGAACACTGAAGCTTTCTTT.

The genes are TRBV27 and TRBJ2-7, with 7 bases that match TRBD1. V was pared by 5 bases and J by 0 bases, with 7 bases of the junction left unmatched. CDR1 MNHEY and CDR2 SMNVEV come from the germline V gene (reference sequence). There are 15 residues in the CDR3. The CDR3 nucleotides read TGTGCCAGCAGTACGCGACAGGGTAGCTCCTACGAGCAGTACTTC. It encodes CASSTRQGSSYEQYF.

The chain links TRBV7-8 to TRBJ1-1; 8 bases match TRBD1. Germline CDR1 is SGHVS and CDR2 is FQNEAQ. V gave up 4 bases and J gave up 4 bases; unmatched junction bases: 2. The length of the CDR3 is 13 residues. The DNA for the CDR3 is TGTGCCAGCAGCTCGGACAGGGCCACTGAAGCTTTCTTT. Its protein product is CASSSDRATEAFF.

The chain carries TRBV13 and TRBJ2-1; 11 bases map to TRBD2. The CDR3 is 16 residues long. Germline V gene sequence: CDR1 PRHDT, CDR2 FYEKMQ (reference sequence). V shed 5 bases and J 5 bases; nucleotides not matched to a gene: 8. DNA for the CDR3: TGTGCCAGCAGCCTCGGGACTAGCGGCGCCCACAATGAGCAGTTCTTC. As protein: CASSLGTSGAHNEQFF.

The rearrangement uses TRBV21-1 and TRBJ1-2; the listed D gene, TRBD1, was not tested against the DNA. TRBV21-1 is shown as a pseudogene. The CDR3 is 14 amino acids. The CDR3 DNA reads as TGTGCCAGCATCATACAGGGTCCCCACTATGGCTACACCTTC. This sequence encodes CASIIQGPHYGYTF.

This clone was found many times. This chain uses TRBV5-4 with TRBJ2-7; 9 nucleotides agree with TRBD1. The CDR3 is 15 amino acids. Trimming removed 4 bases from V and 2 bases from J; junction bases left unmatched: 7. Germline values: CDR1 SGHNT, CDR2 YYREEE (reference sequence). The CDR3 region is CASSPGGQGPYEQYF. The CDR3 DNA sequence: TGTGCCAGCAGCCCGGGGGGACAGGGTCCCTACGAGCAGTACTTC.

This chain connects TRBV3-1 (or the pseudogene TRBV3-2) to TRBJ2-3; D is undetermined. Germline CDR1 LGHDT, CDR2 YNNKEL (reference sequence). The CDR3 sequence is 13 residues long. Deletions cut 5 bases from V and 2 bases from J, with 8 bases between. CDR3 sequence (DNA): TGTGCCAGCAGCAGGAGACTCACAGATACGCAGTATTTT. It encodes CASSRRLTDTQYF.

The V gene is TRBV28, the J gene TRBJ2-1; TRBD1 agrees at 7 bases. The CDR3 is 13 amino acids. Germline lookup yields CDR1 MDHEN and CDR2 SYDVKM. Trimming removed 5 bases from V and 8 bases from J; junction bases left unmatched: 6. The CDR3 spells CASSLQGQHEQFF. DNA for the CDR3: TGTGCCAGCAGTCTCCAGGGACAGCATGAGCAGTTCTTC.

This rearrangement joins TRBV19 to TRBJ2-3, with D possibly TRBD2 on 5 matching bases. The CDR3 has 17 residues. The ends were cut back, 6 bases at V and 0 bases at J, with 19 bases in the middle. The germline V gene has CDR1 LNHDA and CDR2 SQIVND (reference sequence). The CDR3 nucleotides are TGTGCCAGTAGCTTCGGTTTCCTATGGACTAGCACAGATACGCAGTATTTT. It yields the protein CASSFGFLWTSTDTQYF.

The rearrangement uses TRBV4-1 and TRBJ2-4, with D tentatively TRBD1 (5 bases). V was clipped by 0 bases and J by 3 bases, with 12 bases between them. Germline V gives CDR1 MGHRA, CDR2 YSYEKL. The CDR3 loop spans 16 amino acids. CDR3 in DNA: TGCGCCAGCAGCCAAGATCTTGGGGCGATCAAAAACATTCAGTACTTC. Protein: CASSQDLGAIKNIQYF.

CDR3 loop: CASSSPGQASDTQYF. The CDR3, as DNA: TGTGCCAGCAGCTCGCCGGGACAGGCATCAGATACGCAGTATTTT. V and J are TRBV11-3 and TRBJ2-3; 8 bases line up with TRBD1. V lost 4 bases and J lost 4; bases outside the gene matches: 7. Germline values: CDR1 SGHNT, CDR2 YENEEA. CDR3 size: 15 residues.

The chain uses TRBV7-8 and TRBJ2-2, with D tentatively TRBD1 (5 bases). The CDR3 contains 15 residues. Germline V lookup: CDR1 SGHVS, CDR2 FQNEAQ. V lost 2 bases and J lost 7, with 14 bases in between. CDR3 region: CASSLRGRNVGELFF. CDR3 bases: TGTGCCAGCAGCTTAAGGGGCAGGAATGTCGGGGAGCTGTTTTTT.

V usage is TRBV5-1 and J usage is TRBJ2-1, with 10 bases identical to TRBD2. Trimming took 0 bases from V and 8 from J; bases not matched to a gene: 11. Germline V gene sequence: CDR1 SGHRS, CDR2 YFSETQ. The CDR3 sequence is 17 residues long. The CDR3 DNA reads TGCGCCAGCAGCTTGGAGATTAGCGGGGGGCCGTTTCATGAGCAGTTCTTC. The encoded protein is CASSLEISGGPFHEQFF. Full variable domain (remainder filled in from reference TRBV5-1 and TRBJ2-1): KAGVTQTPRYLIKTRGQQVTLSCSPISGHRSVSWYQQTPGQGLQFLFEYFSETQRNKGNFPGRFSGRQFSNSRSEMNVSTLELGDSALYLCASSLEISGGPFHEQFFGPGTRLTVL.

The CDR3 region has the DNA TGTGCCAGTACCCTCACTGGAGGGGGCGGCAATCAGCCCCAGCATTTT. Protein: CASTLTGGGGNQPQHF. V is TRBV19 and J is TRBJ1-5; 7 bases map to TRBD1. Per the germline V gene, CDR1 is LNHDA and CDR2 is SQIVND (reference sequence). The CDR3 consists of 16 residues. The trim removed 7 bases at V and 2 bases at J, leaving 11 bases unmatched.

The chain joins TRBV28 to TRBJ1-2; D is possibly TRBD1 (6 bases). Germline V gives CDR1 MDHEN, CDR2 SYDVKM. The CDR3 is 13 residues long. The ends were cut back, 10 bases at V and 6 bases at J, with 18 bases in the middle. In DNA form, the CDR3 reads TGTGCCACCCTCCCCGGACAGAGACATGGCTACACCTTC. Translated: CATLPGQRHGYTF.

The V and J genes are TRBV7-9 and TRBJ1-5; TRBD1 matches 7 bases. After removal of 5 bases from V and 5 bases from J, the junction contained 6 bases not matched to a gene. This CDR3 is built from 14 residues. Germline lookup yields CDR1 SEHNR and CDR2 FQNEAQ (reference sequence). CDR3 residues: CASSLTDRDQPQHF. CDR3 in DNA: TGTGCCAGCAGCCTTACAGACAGGGATCAGCCCCAGCATTTT.

This clone was counted once. The chain links TRBV9 to TRBJ2-1; 11 nucleotides align to TRBD2. From germline, CDR1 is SGDLS and CDR2 YYNGEE. The V gene end was trimmed by 4 bases and the J gene end by 10 bases; junction bases not matched to a gene: 13. The CDR3 runs to 16 residues. The CDR3 loop reads CASSSTGTSGLGEQFF. CDR3 nucleotides: TGTGCCAGCAGCTCGACCGGGACTAGCGGACTGGGGGAGCAGTTCTTC. Full variable domain (outside the CDR3, taken from reference TRBV9 and TRBJ2-1): DSGVTQTPKHLITATGQRVTLRCSPRSGDLSVYWYQQSLDQGLQFLIQYYNGEERAKGNILERFSAQQFPDLHSELNLSSLELGDSALYFCASSSTGTSGLGEQFFGPGTRLTVL.

Comment on this clone: This specimen includes other DNA sequences encoding the same CDR3. The chain joins TRBV2 to TRBJ1-3; D gene unclear. V was clipped by 5 bases and J by 4 bases, with 6 bases between them. Germline V gives CDR1 SNHLY, CDR2 FYNNEI. The CDR3 runs to 12 residues. CDR3 nucleotide sequence: TGTGCCAGCAGTCGAGGGGGAAACACCATATATTTT. Translation: CASSRGGNTIYF.

The DNA of the CDR3 is TGTGCCAGCACCTCAGGGTACCAAGAGACCCAGTACTTC. Translation: CASTSGYQETQYF. The chain joins TRBV28 to TRBJ2-5, with D tentatively TRBD1 (5 bases). The CDR3 is 13 amino acids. Per the germline V gene, CDR1 is MDHEN and CDR2 is SYDVKM. With 7 bases removed from V and 0 bases from J, the gap between germline ends came to 9 bases.

The DNA for the CDR3 is TGTGCCAGCAGCTTAGGGACAGGGGGAGAAGCTTTCTTT. This gives the protein CASSLGTGGEAFF. V usage is TRBV11-3 and J usage is TRBJ1-1; 10 positions agree with TRBD1. From germline, CDR1 is SGHNT and CDR2 YENEEA. The V gene end was trimmed by 1 base and the J gene end by 8 bases; junction bases not matched to a gene: 1. There are 13 residues in the CDR3.

There are a few counts of this clone. The chain uses TRBV10-1 and TRBJ1-2, with D perhaps matching TRBD1 (6 bases). Trimming shortened V by 6 bases and J by 1 base, and 24 bases separated the two germline ends. The CDR3 covers 18 residues. Germline CDR1 WNHNN, CDR2 SYGVQD (reference sequence). As DNA, the CDR3 is TGCGCCAGCAGCCCGCATTTCCGCCAGGGGTCCGTTAACTATGGCTACACCTTC. This codes for CASSPHFRQGSVNYGYTF.

The V and J genes are TRBV5-4 and TRBJ1-2, with D perhaps matching TRBD1 (6 bases). Trimming left V 4 bases short and J 7 bases short, with 11 bases between. CDR1 and CDR2 from the germline V gene are SGHNT and YYREEE (reference sequence). This CDR3 contains 12 residues. CDR3 sequence: CASSQQGSGYTF. CDR3 coding DNA: TGTGCCAGCAGCCAGCAGGGGAGTGGCTACACCTTC.

The rearrangement uses TRBV19 and TRBJ2-2, with a possible D match to TRBD2 (5 bases). Trimming pared 3 bases from V and 9 bases from J, leaving 11 bases between. Germline V gene data show CDR1 as LNHDA and CDR2 as SQIVND (reference sequence). The length of the CDR3 is 13 residues. CDR3 residues: CASSIVARRELFF. Here the CDR3 DNA reads TGTGCCAGTAGTATTGTAGCGCGTCGGGAGCTGTTTTTT. Looking up the rest from reference TRBV19 and TRBJ2-2 gives the full variable domain: DGGITQSPKYLFRKEGQNVTLSCEQNLNHDAMYWYRQDPGQGLRLIYYSQIVNDFQKGDIAEGYSVSREKKESFPLTVTSAQKNPTAFYLCASSIVARRELFFGEGSRLTVL.

The rearrangement joins TRBV15 to TRBJ1-1; D unresolved. The CDR3 extends over 15 amino acids. Germline V CDR1 and CDR2: LNHNV, YYDKDF (reference sequence). Between the trimmed V and J ends, which lost 5 bases and 0 bases, there was a span of 13 bases. The CDR3, as DNA: TGTGCCACCAGCTCGAGCCGGTTCTTGAACACTGAAGCTTTCTTT. It encodes CATSSSRFLNTEAFF.

The CDR3 region has the DNA TGTGCCAGCTCCTCATCCTGGCGGGGATATGGCTACACCTTC. This encodes CASSSSWRGYGYTF. This chain joins TRBV6-5 and TRBJ1-2; no firm D call. V dropped 8 bases and J dropped 5 bases, with 18 bases sitting between them. Germline CDR1 and CDR2: MNHEY and SVGAGI. The CDR3 covers 14 residues.

This sequence joins TRBV7-9 and TRBJ1-2, with TRBD1 matching 7 bases. CDR1 and CDR2 from the germline V gene are SEHNR and FQNEAQ (reference sequence). This CDR3 region has 18 residues. After removal of 3 bases from V and 4 bases from J, the junction contained 17 bases not matched to a gene. CDR3 nucleotides: TGTGCCAGCAGCTTCATCCCCCAAGACAGGGTCTTGGGCTATGGCTACACCTTC. Translation gives CASSFIPQDRVLGYGYTF.